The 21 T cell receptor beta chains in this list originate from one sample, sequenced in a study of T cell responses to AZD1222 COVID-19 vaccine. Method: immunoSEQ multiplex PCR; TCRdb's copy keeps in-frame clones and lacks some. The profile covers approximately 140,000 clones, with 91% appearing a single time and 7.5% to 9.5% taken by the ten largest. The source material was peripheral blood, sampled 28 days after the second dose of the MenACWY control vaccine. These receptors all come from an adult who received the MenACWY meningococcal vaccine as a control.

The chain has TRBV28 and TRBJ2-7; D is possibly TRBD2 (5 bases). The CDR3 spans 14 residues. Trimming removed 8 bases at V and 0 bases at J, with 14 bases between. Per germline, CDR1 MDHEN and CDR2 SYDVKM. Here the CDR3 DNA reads TGTGCCAGCGGAGGCGGGCCTCCCTCCTACGAGCAGTACTTC. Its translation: CASGGGPPSYEQYF. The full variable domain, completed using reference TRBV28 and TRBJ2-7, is DVKVTQSSRYLVKRTGEKVFLECVQDMDHENMFWYRQDPGLGLRLIYFSYDVKMKEKGDIPEGYSVSREKKERFSLILESASTNQTSMYLCASGGGPPSYEQYFGPGTRLTVT.

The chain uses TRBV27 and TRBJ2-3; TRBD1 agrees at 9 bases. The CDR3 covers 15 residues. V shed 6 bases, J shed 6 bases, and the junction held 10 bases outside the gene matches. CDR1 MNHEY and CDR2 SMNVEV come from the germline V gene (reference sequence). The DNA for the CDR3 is TGTGCCAGCAGCTCGGGACAGGGTTTTATGGATACGCAGTATTTT. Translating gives CASSSGQGFMDTQYF.

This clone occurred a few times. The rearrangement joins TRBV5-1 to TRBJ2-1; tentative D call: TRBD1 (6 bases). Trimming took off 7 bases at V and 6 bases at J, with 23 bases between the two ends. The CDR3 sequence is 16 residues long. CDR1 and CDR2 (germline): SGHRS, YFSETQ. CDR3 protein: CASGSSIGQGSNEQFF. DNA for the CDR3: TGCGCCAGCGGCTCCTCTATAGGGCAGGGGTCCAATGAGCAGTTCTTC.

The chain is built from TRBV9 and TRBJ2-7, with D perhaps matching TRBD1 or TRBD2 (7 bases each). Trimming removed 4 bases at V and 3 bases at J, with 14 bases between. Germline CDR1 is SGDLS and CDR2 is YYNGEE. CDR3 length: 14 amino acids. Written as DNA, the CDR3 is TGTGCCAGCAGCCCCCAGGGGGGGGTCTACGAGCAGTACTTC. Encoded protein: CASSPQGGVYEQYF.

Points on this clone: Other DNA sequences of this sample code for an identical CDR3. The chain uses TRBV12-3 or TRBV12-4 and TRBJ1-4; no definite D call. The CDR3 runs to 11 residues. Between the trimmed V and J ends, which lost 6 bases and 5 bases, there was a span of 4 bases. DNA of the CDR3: TGTGCCAGCAGCCCGAATGAAAAACTGTTTTTT. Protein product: CASSPNEKLFF.

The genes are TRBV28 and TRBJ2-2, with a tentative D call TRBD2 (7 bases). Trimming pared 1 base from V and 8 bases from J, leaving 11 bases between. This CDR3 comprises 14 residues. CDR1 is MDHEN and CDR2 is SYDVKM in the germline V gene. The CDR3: CASSLLGGAGELFF. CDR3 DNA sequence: TGTGCCAGCAGTTTATTAGGGGGGGCTGGGGAGCTGTTTTTT.

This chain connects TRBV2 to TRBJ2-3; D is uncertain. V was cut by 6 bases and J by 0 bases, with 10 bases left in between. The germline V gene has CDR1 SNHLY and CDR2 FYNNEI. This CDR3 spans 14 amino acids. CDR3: CASRFDASTDTQYF. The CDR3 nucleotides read TGTGCCAGCAGATTTGACGCTAGCACAGATACGCAGTATTTT.

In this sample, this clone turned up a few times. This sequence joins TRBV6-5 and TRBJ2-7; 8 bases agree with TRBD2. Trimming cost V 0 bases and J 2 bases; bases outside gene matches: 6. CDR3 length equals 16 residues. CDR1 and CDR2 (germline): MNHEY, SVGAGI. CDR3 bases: TGTGCCAGCAGTTACTCAGGCGGGAGGAAAACCTACGAGCAGTACTTC. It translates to CASSYSGGRKTYEQYF.

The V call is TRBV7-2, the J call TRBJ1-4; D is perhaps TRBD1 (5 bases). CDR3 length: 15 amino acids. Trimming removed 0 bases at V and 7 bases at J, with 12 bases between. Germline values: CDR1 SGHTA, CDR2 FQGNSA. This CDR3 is CASSLAGGEAEKLFF. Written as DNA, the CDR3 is TGTGCCAGCAGCTTAGCCGGGGGAGAGGCTGAAAAACTGTTTTTT.

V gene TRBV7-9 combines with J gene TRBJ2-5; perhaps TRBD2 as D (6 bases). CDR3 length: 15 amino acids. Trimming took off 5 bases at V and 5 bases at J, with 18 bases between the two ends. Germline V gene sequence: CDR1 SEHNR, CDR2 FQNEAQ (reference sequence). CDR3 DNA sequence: TGTGCCAGCAGCCCCCGGTCGGGACTGGGGGAGACCCAGTACTTC. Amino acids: CASSPRSGLGETQYF.

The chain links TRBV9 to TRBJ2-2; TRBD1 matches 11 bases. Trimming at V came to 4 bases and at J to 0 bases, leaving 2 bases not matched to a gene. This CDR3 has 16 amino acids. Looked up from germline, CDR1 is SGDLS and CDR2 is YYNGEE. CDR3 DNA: TGTGCCAGCAGCAAGGGACAGGGGGCGAACACCGGGGAGCTGTTTTTT. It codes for CASSKGQGANTGELFF.

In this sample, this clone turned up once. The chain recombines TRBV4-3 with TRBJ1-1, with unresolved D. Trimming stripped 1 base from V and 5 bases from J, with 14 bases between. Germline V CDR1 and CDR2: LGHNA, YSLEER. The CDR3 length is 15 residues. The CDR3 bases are TGCGCCAGCAGCCAAGTTCCGGGGTTGTTGACTGAAGCTTTCTTT. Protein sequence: CASSQVPGLLTEAFF.

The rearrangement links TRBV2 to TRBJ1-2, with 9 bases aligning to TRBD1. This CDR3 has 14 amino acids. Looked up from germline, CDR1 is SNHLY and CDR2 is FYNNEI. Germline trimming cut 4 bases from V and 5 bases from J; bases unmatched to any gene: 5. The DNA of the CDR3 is TGTGCCAGCAGTGGCCGGGACAGGGATTATGGCTACACCTTC. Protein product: CASSGRDRDYGYTF.

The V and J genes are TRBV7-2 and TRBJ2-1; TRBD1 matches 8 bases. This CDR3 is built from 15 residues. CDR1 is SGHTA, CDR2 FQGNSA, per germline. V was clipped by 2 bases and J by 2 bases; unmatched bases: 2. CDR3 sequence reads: CASSLQQGAYNEQFF. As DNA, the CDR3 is TGTGCCAGCAGCTTACAACAGGGGGCCTACAATGAGCAGTTCTTC. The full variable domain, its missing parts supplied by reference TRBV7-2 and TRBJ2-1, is GAGVSQSPSNKVTEKGKDVELRCDPISGHTALYWYRQSLGQGLEFLIYFQGNSAPDKSGLPSDRFSAERTGGSVSTLTIQRTQQEDSAVYLCASSLQQGAYNEQFFGPGTRLTVL.

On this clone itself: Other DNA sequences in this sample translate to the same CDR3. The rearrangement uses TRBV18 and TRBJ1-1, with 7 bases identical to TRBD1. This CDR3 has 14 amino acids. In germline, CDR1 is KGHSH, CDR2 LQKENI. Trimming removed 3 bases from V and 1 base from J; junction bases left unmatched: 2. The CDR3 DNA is TGTGCCAGCTCACCGCGGACAGGGAACACTGAAGCTTTCTTT. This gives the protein CASSPRTGNTEAFF.

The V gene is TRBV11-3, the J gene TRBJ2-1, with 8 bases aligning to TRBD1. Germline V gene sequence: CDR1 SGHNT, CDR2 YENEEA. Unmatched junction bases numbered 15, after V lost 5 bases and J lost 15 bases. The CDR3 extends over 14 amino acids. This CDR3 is CASSPLGSDREMFF. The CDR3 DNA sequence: TGTGCCAGCAGCCCACTAGGATCGGACAGGGAGATGTTCTTC.

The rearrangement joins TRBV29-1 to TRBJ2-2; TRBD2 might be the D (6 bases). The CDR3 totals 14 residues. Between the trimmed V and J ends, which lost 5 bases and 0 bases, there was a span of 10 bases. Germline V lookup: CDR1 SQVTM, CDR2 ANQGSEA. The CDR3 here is CSVPGSANTGELFF. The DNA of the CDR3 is TGCAGCGTTCCCGGGAGCGCGAACACCGGGGAGCTGTTTTTT.

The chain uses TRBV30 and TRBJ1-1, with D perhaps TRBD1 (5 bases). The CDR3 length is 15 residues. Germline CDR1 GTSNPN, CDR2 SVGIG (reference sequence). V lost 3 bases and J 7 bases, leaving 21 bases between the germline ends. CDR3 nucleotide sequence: TGTGCCTGGAGGAAACCGGACGGGGGGACCGGTGAAGCTTTCTTT. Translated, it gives CAWRKPDGGTGEAFF.

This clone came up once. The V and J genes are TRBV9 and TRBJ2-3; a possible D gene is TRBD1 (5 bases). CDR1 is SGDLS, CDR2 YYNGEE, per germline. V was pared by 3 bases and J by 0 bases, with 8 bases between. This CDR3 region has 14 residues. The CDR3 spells CASSGQSSTDTQYF. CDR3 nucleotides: TGTGCCAGCAGCGGACAGAGTAGCACAGATACGCAGTATTTT. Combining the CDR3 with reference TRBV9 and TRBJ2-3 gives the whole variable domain DSGVTQTPKHLITATGQRVTLRCSPRSGDLSVYWYQQSLDQGLQFLIQYYNGEERAKGNILERFSAQQFPDLHSELNLSSLELGDSALYFCASSGQSSTDTQYFGPGTRLTVL.

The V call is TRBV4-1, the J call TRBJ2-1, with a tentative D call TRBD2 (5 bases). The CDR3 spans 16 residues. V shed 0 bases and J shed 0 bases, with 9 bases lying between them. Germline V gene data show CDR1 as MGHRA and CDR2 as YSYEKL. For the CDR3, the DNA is TGCGCCAGCAGCCAAGATCTAGCTATCTCCTACAATGAGCAGTTCTTC. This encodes CASSQDLAISYNEQFF.

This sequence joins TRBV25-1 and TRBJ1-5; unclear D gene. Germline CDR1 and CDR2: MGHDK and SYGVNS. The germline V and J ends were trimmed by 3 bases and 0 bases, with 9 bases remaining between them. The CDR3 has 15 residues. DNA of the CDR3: TGTGCCAGCAGTGATCCGGACGGTAGCAATCAGCCCCAGCATTTT. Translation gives CASSDPDGSNQPQHF.